The 32 T cell receptor beta chains listed next were all sequenced from one sample in a study of early T cells in non-severe SARS-CoV-2 infection. Via MiXCR, TCRdb re-called the 5' RACE reads, giving one row per CDR3 protein. Of 55,000 to 80,000 distinct CDR3 sequences in the sample, roughly an eighth were seen once. Here the sequenced sample was whole blood, taken at baseline. Source of these receptors: an adult who was a healthcare worker with PCR-confirmed SARS-CoV-2 infection or an uninfected control (not recorded which).

The table lists this clonotype with many counts. The genes are TRBV6-5 and TRBJ2-7; D unclear. Germline CDR1 and CDR2: MNHEY and SVGAGI. The CDR3 loop spans 13 amino acids. Trimming pared 0 bases from V and 4 bases from J, leaving 7 bases between. The DNA for the CDR3 is TGTGCCAGCAGTTACTCGGGCCGTTACGAGCAGTACTTC. This translates into CASSYSGRYEQYF.

This clonotype turned up a few times. The V and J genes are TRBV12-3 or TRBV12-4 and TRBJ2-1; D remains unclear. This CDR3 has 17 residues. The ends were cut back, 6 bases at V and 1 base at J, with 19 bases in the middle. The CDR3 DNA follows: TGTGCCAGCAGGGGGATTGGTGCCCAAAAATCCTACAATGAGCAGTTCTTC. Translating it yields CASRGIGAQKSYNEQFF.

This clonotype was seen more than once but under ten times. The chain carries TRBV14 and TRBJ2-7; 7 bases fit TRBD2. The CDR3 covers 16 residues. V dropped 0 bases and J dropped 2; count of bases not matched to a gene: 7. Germline V CDR1 and CDR2: SGHDN, FVKESK. CDR3 sequence reads: CASSQEAGVTPYEQYF. CDR3 in DNA: TGTGCCAGCAGCCAAGAGGCGGGAGTTACCCCCTACGAGCAGTACTTC.

This clonotype appeared many times. J is TRBJ1-3 and V is TRBV27; D gene ambiguous. The germline gives CDR1 MNHEY, CDR2 SMNVEV (reference sequence). The CDR3 length is 14 residues. V lost 0 bases and J lost 0, with 3 bases in between. CDR3 bases: TGTGCCAGCAGTTTATCAGTCTCTGGAAACACCATATATTTT. The encoded protein is CASSLSVSGNTIYF.

The CDR3 loop is CASSPNGGAASDTEAFF. The DNA of the CDR3 is TGTGCCAGCTCACCCAATGGCGGGGCCGCTAGTGACACTGAAGCTTTCTTT. This chain uses TRBV18 with TRBJ1-1; D is perhaps TRBD1 (5 bases). Germline CDR1 and CDR2: KGHSH and LQKENI. This CDR3 has 17 amino acids. Trimming pared 3 bases from V and 3 bases from J, leaving 20 bases between.

The table lists this clonotype with many counts. The rearrangement joins TRBV6-2 or TRBV6-3 to TRBJ2-7, with D unclear. The CDR3 is made up of 14 amino acids. V lost 0 bases and J 9 bases, leaving 15 bases between the germline ends. The V gene's germline CDR1 is MNHEY and CDR2 SVGEGT. CDR3 sequence reads: CASSYSSRSGGQYF. CDR3 bases: TGTGCCAGCAGTTACTCATCTAGGTCCGGTGGGCAGTACTTC.

This clonotype has ten or more counts. The CDR3 region has the DNA TGTGCCAGTGAGACTAGCGGGTCCTACAATGAGCAGTTCTTC. It translates to CASETSGSYNEQFF. The genes are TRBV28 and TRBJ2-1, with TRBD2 identical over 10 bases. The V gene end was trimmed by 9 bases and the J gene end by 1 base; junction bases not matched to a gene: 3. Germline values: CDR1 MDHEN, CDR2 SYDVKM. CDR3 length equals 14 residues. Drawing the rest from reference TRBV28 and TRBJ2-1, the complete variable domain is DVKVTQSSRYLVKRTGEKVFLECVQDMDHENMFWYRQDPGLGLRLIYFSYDVKMKEKGDIPEGYSVSREKKERFSLILESASTNQTSMYLCASETSGSYNEQFFGPGTRLTVL.

The sample holds many counts of this clonotype. The chain couples TRBV7-8 to TRBJ2-7; 8 bases agree with TRBD2. Germline CDR1 and CDR2: SGHVS and FQNEAQ. The CDR3 covers 14 residues. The ends lost 6 bases at V and 2 bases at J; junction bases unmatched: 6. The CDR3 DNA reads as TGTGCCAGCAGTTTACGGGGGGGCCCCTACGAGCAGTACTTC. Protein product: CASSLRGGPYEQYF.

The V gene is TRBV10-3, the J gene TRBJ1-2, with no clear D. Trimming shortened V by 4 bases and J by 5 bases, and 17 bases separated the two germline ends. The germline CDR1 and CDR2 sequences are ENHRY and SYGVKD. This CDR3 spans 15 amino acids. Here the CDR3 reads CAISGGRFGLYGYTF. Here the CDR3 DNA reads TGTGCCATCAGTGGAGGGCGCTTTGGCCTATATGGCTACACCTTC.

V is TRBV27 and J is TRBJ2-4; D possibly uses TRBD1 or TRBD2 (5 bases each). Per germline, CDR1 MNHEY and CDR2 SMNVEV (reference sequence). The CDR3 is 17 residues long. The V end was cut by 5 bases, the J end by 1 base, with 18 bases between. CDR3 residues: CASSPAGRALAKNIQYF. In DNA form, the CDR3 reads TGTGCCAGCAGTCCAGCAGGGAGAGCTTTGGCCAAAAACATTCAGTACTTC.

This sequence joins TRBV4-1 and TRBJ2-7; possibly TRBD1 for D (6 bases). V lost 3 bases, J lost 3 bases, and 18 bases lay in between. This CDR3 spans 16 amino acids. Germline loops: CDR1 MGHRA, CDR2 YSYEKL. CDR3 in amino acids: CASSHGTWTASYEQYF. CDR3 coding DNA: TGCGCCAGCAGCCACGGAACATGGACAGCTAGCTACGAGCAGTACTTC.

This clonotype was seen repeatedly, ten times or more. The rearrangement links TRBV24-1 to TRBJ2-1, with 14 bases fitting TRBD2. J lost 9 bases, V lost 3 bases, and 3 bases had no gene match. The CDR3 loop spans 15 amino acids. Germline V gene lookup returns CDR1 KGHDR and CDR2 SFDVKD. The CDR3 protein is CATSDPGLAGGEQFF. The CDR3 coding sequence is TGTGCCACCAGTGATCCAGGACTAGCGGGAGGTGAGCAGTTCTTC.

The chain recombines TRBV6-2 or TRBV6-3 with TRBJ2-1; D is unresolved. V was pared by 6 bases and J by 5 bases, with 8 bases between. Germline V gene sequence: CDR1 MNHEY, CDR2 SVGEGT. This CDR3 comprises 12 residues. The CDR3 here is CASRRTNNEQFF. Written as DNA, the CDR3 is TGTGCCAGCAGAAGGACCAACAATGAGCAGTTCTTC.

Here the CDR3 reads CASSWDPGMGTEAFF. The CDR3 DNA reads as TGCGCCAGCAGCTGGGATCCGGGAATGGGGACTGAAGCTTTCTTT. V usage is TRBV5-1 and J usage is TRBJ1-1; D is undetermined. Germline V CDR1 and CDR2: SGHRS, YFSETQ. Trimming cost V 3 bases and J 5 bases, with 17 bases left between them. The CDR3 is 15 amino acids.

The J gene is TRBJ1-4, the V gene TRBV6-2 or TRBV6-3, with a tentative D call TRBD1 (5 bases). This CDR3 contains 13 residues. The germline V and J ends were trimmed by 6 bases and 7 bases, with 12 bases remaining between them. From germline, CDR1 is MNHEY and CDR2 SVGEGT. CDR3 loop: CASSGGLREKLFF. In nucleotides, the CDR3 is TGTGCCAGCAGCGGGGGGTTACGTGAAAAACTGTTTTTT.

This clonotype occurred once. The V call is TRBV7-8, the J call TRBJ1-4; D possibly corresponds to TRBD1 (5 bases). V lost 5 bases to trimming and J lost 0 bases, with 10 bases between them. The CDR3 is made up of 15 amino acids. Germline lookup yields CDR1 SGHVS and CDR2 FQNEAQ. DNA for the CDR3: TGTGCCAGCAGCCAGCGGGGGGCAACTAATGAAAAACTGTTTTTT. Protein product: CASSQRGATNEKLFF.

There are many counts of this clonotype. The chain links TRBV5-6 to TRBJ2-3; 10 bases are shared with TRBD2. Trimming at V came to 1 base and at J to 4 bases, leaving 6 bases not matched to a gene. Looked up from germline, CDR1 is SGHDT and CDR2 is YYEEEE. This CDR3 region has 16 residues. The CDR3 protein is CASSLLAGGIADTQYF. The CDR3 DNA follows: TGTGCCAGCAGCTTGTTAGCGGGGGGTATTGCAGATACGCAGTATTTT.

This clonotype has more than one count but fewer than ten. A junction boundary mismatches the germline segment, possibly from a read error. The J gene is TRBJ2-1, the V gene TRBV10-3; TRBD1 matches at 8 bases. Germline loops: CDR1 ENHRY, CDR2 SYGVKD. This CDR3 has 12 amino acids. The CDR3 here is CAISGQGPQRSF. The DNA of the CDR3 is TGTGCCATCAGCGGACAGGGACCCCAGAGATCCTTC.

This clonotype showed up just a few times. The genes are TRBV5-1 and TRBJ2-7; D ambiguous. The V gene lost 6 bases and the J gene lost 1 base, with 8 bases spanning the gap. Per the germline V gene, CDR1 is SGHRS and CDR2 is YFSETQ. The CDR3 is 12 residues long. For the CDR3, the DNA is TGCGCCAGCACCTCCACATCCTACGAGCAGTACTTC. Translated, it gives CASTSTSYEQYF.

The chain uses TRBV6-1 and TRBJ1-5, with 8 positions matching TRBD1. The germline gives CDR1 MNHNS, CDR2 SASEGT. The length of the CDR3 is 14 residues. Trimming cost V 5 bases and J 2 bases; bases outside gene matches: 2. The CDR3 DNA is TGTGCCAGCAGTACAGGGGGTCGCAATCAGCCCCAGCATTTT. Translated, it gives CASSTGGRNQPQHF.

For the CDR3, the DNA is TGTGCCAGCAGTAATCACGGGGGTAACTATGGCTACACCTTC. Translation gives CASSNHGGNYGYTF. This sequence joins TRBV12-3 or TRBV12-4 and TRBJ1-2; D perhaps matches TRBD1 (5 bases). Trimming pared 5 bases from V and 1 base from J, leaving 11 bases between. The CDR3 length is 14 residues.

The rearrangement joins TRBV3-1 to TRBJ2-7; D could derive from TRBD1 or TRBD2 (5 bases each). Germline values: CDR1 LGHDT, CDR2 YNNKEL (reference sequence). The CDR3 spans 15 residues. With 1 base removed from V and 4 bases from J, the gap between germline ends came to 14 bases. CDR3 DNA: TGTGCCAGCAGCCAAGTACGTCGGGGCAGATACGAGCAGTACTTC. Protein sequence: CASSQVRRGRYEQYF.

The chain couples TRBV2 to TRBJ1-4; perhaps TRBD1 as D (6 bases). There are 12 residues in the CDR3. Trimming stripped 11 bases from V and 4 bases from J, with 11 bases between. CDR1 and CDR2 (germline): SNHLY, FYNNEI. The CDR3 reads CAGRDNNEKLFF. CDR3 DNA: TGTGCCGGAAGGGACAATAATGAAAAACTGTTTTTT. Filled out from reference TRBV2 and TRBJ1-4, the complete variable domain reads EPEVTQTPSHQVTQMGQEVILRCVPISNHLYFYWYRQILGQKVEFLVSFYNNEISEKSEIFDDQFSVERPDGSNFTLKIRSTKLEDSAMYFCAGRDNNEKLFFGSGTQLSVL.

This clonotype has more than one count but fewer than ten. This chain connects TRBV29-1 to TRBJ2-1; maybe TRBD1 (6 bases). Germline assignment: CDR1 SQVTM and CDR2 ANQGSEA. The CDR3 is 14 residues long. V dropped 7 bases and J dropped 1 base, with 14 bases sitting between them. The CDR3 DNA sequence: TGCAGCGCCGAAAGGGGGTGGTCCTACAATGAGCAGTTCTTC. Its protein product is CSAERGWSYNEQFF.

V is TRBV29-1 and J is TRBJ2-7; unclear D gene. V shed 7 bases and J shed 3 bases, with 19 bases lying between them. CDR3 length: 14 residues. CDR1 is SQVTM, CDR2 ANQGSEA, per germline. The CDR3 sequence: CSAASPGSLYEQYF. The CDR3 nucleotides read TGCAGCGCCGCAAGTCCAGGATCCCTCTACGAGCAGTACTTC.

This clonotype appeared a few times. The genes are TRBV11-2 and TRBJ2-1; perhaps TRBD1 as D (5 bases). Between the trimmed V and J ends, which lost 5 bases and 4 bases, there was a span of 9 bases. Per germline, CDR1 SGHAT and CDR2 FQNNGV. The CDR3 length is 13 residues. CDR3 loop: CASSADSYNEQFF. The CDR3 DNA sequence: TGTGCCAGCAGCGCCGACAGTTACAATGAGCAGTTCTTC.

Many counts were recorded for this clonotype. The chain is built from TRBV24-1 and TRBJ2-6; D ambiguous. The CDR3 runs 15 residues. Between the trimmed V and J ends, which lost 7 bases and 0 bases, there was a span of 9 bases. Per germline, CDR1 KGHDR and CDR2 SFDVKD. The CDR3 sequence is CATSNGYSGANVLTF. The CDR3 DNA reads TGTGCCACCAGCAACGGGTACTCTGGGGCCAACGTCCTGACTTTC.

The V and J genes are TRBV6-1 and TRBJ1-2, with 8 bases matching TRBD1. Germline CDR1 MNHNS, CDR2 SASEGT. J gave up 0 bases and V 4 bases, and 4 bases lay outside the gene matches. The CDR3 is 15 amino acids. Here the CDR3 reads CASSARQGPNYGYTF. The CDR3 bases are TGTGCCAGCAGTGCCAGACAGGGGCCTAACTATGGCTACACCTTC.

This clonotype was counted ten times or more. The chain employs TRBV25-1 and TRBJ2-1, with 9 bases that match TRBD1. Germline V lookup: CDR1 MGHDK, CDR2 SYGVNS. This CDR3 contains 14 residues. Trimming removed 6 bases from V and 6 bases from J; junction bases left unmatched: 6. The chain's CDR3 is CASRGDRASNEQFF. In DNA form, the CDR3 reads TGTGCCAGCAGAGGGGACAGGGCAAGCAATGAGCAGTTCTTC.

CDR3 amino acids: CSARTESNYGYTF. CDR3 nucleotides: TGCAGCGCGAGGACAGAGTCCAACTATGGCTACACCTTC. V usage is TRBV29-1 and J usage is TRBJ1-2, with D possibly matching TRBD1 (6 bases). This CDR3 spans 13 amino acids. Germline V gene lookup returns CDR1 SQVTM and CDR2 ANQGSEA. V was clipped by 7 bases and J by 2 bases, with 14 bases between them.

This clonotype was seen at least ten times. The rearrangement joins TRBV6-2 or TRBV6-3 to TRBJ2-7, with unresolved D. Trimming took 0 bases from V and 2 from J, leaving 14 bases between them. CDR1 is MNHEY and CDR2 is SVGEGT in the germline V gene. The CDR3 totals 16 residues. CDR3 amino acids: CASSYSAVTPTYEQYF. The CDR3 DNA sequence: TGTGCCAGCAGTTACTCGGCAGTAACTCCAACCTACGAGCAGTACTTC.

This sequence joins TRBV27 and TRBJ1-4; D may be TRBD1 (6 bases). The CDR3 is 14 residues long. Germline V CDR1 and CDR2: MNHEY, SMNVEV (reference sequence). The V gene lost 3 bases and the J gene lost 6 bases, with 11 bases spanning the gap. The CDR3 DNA reads TGTGCCAGCAGTTTCTGGACAGATGATGAAAAACTGTTTTTT. Translating it yields CASSFWTDDEKLFF.